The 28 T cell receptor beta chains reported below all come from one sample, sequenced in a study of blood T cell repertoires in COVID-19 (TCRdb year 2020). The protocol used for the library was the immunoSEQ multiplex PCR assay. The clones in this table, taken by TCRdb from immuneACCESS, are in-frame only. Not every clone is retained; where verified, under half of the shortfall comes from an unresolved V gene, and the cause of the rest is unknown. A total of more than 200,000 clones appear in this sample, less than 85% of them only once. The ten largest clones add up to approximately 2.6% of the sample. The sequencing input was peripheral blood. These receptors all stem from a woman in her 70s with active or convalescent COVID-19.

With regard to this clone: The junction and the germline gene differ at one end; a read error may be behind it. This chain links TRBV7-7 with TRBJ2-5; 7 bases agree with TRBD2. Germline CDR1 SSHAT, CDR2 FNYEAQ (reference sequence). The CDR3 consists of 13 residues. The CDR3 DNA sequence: TGTGCTAGCAGCCTCGGACTAGAAGAGACCCAGTACTTC. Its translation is CASSLGLEETQYF.

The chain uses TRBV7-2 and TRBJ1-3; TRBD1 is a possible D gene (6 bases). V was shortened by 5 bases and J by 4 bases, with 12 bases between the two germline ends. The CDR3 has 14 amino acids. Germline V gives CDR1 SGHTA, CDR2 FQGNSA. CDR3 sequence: CASSPGTTGNTIYF. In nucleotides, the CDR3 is TGTGCCAGCAGCCCTGGGACAACAGGAAACACCATATATTTT.

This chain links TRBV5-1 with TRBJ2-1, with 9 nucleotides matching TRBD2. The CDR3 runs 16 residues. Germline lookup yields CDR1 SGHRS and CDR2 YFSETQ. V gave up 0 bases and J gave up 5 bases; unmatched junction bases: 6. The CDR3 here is CASSLEVRGGHNEQFF. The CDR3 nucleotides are TGCGCCAGCAGCTTGGAAGTGCGGGGGGGTCACAATGAGCAGTTCTTC.

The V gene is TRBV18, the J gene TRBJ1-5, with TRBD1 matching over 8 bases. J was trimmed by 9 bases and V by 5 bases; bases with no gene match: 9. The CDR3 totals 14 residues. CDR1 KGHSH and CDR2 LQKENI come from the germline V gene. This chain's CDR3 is CASSVGRDRPPQHF. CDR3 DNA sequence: TGTGCCAGCTCAGTTGGTCGGGACAGGCCGCCCCAGCATTTT.

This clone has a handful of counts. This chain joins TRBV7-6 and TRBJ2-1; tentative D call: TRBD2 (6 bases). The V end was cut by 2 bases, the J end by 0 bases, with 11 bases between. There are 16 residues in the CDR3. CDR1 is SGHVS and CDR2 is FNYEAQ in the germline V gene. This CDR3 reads CASSLRGVGSYNEQFF. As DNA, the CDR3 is TGTGCCAGCAGCTTACGCGGGGTTGGCTCCTACAATGAGCAGTTCTTC.

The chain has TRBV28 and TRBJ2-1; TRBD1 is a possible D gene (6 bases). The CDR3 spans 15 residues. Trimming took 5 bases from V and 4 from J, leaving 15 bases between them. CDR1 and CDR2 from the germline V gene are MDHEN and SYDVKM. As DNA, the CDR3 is TGTGCCAGCAGTGGGGTACTTACAGGGTACAATGAGCAGTTCTTC. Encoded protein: CASSGVLTGYNEQFF.

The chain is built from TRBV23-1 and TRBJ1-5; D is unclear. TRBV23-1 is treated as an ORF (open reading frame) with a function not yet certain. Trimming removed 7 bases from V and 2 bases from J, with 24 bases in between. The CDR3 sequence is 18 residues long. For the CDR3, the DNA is TGCGCCAGCAATTCCCCCGGCAGGTGCCCCGGTGGCAATCAGCCCCAGCATTTT. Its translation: CASNSPGRCPGGNQPQHF.

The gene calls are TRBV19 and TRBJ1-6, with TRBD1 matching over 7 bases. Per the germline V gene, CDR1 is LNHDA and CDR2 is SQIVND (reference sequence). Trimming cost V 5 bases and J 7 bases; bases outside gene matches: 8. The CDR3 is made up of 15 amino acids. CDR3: CASSSQGLWNSPLHF. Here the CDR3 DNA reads TGTGCCAGTAGTTCACAGGGGTTGTGGAATTCACCCCTCCACTTT.

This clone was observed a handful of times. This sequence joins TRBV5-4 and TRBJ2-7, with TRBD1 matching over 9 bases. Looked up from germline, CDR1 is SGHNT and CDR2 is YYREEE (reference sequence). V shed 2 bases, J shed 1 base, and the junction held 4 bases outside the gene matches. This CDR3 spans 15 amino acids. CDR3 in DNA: TGTGCCAGCAGCTTCATGGACAGGGGTTCCTACGAGCAGTACTTC. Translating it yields CASSFMDRGSYEQYF.

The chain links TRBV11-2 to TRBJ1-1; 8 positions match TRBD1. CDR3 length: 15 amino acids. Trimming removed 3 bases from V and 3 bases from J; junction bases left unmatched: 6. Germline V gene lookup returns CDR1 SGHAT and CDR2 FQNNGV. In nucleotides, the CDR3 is TGTGCCAGCAGCTTGAGGGCAGGGGGCCACACTGAAGCTTTCTTT. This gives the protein CASSLRAGGHTEAFF.

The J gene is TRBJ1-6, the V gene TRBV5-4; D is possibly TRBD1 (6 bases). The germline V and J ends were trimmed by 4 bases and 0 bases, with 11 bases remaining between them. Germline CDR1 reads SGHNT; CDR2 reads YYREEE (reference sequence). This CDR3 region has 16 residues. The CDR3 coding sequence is TGTGCCAGCAGCCCAAGGACAGACTCCTATAATTCACCCCTCCACTTT. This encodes CASSPRTDSYNSPLHF.

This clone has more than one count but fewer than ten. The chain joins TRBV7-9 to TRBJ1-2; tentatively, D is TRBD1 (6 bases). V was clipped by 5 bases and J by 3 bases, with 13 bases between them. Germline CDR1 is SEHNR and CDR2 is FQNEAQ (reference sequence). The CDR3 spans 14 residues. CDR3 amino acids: CASSRTGQHYGYTF. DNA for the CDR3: TGTGCCAGCAGCCGAACCGGACAGCACTATGGCTACACCTTC.

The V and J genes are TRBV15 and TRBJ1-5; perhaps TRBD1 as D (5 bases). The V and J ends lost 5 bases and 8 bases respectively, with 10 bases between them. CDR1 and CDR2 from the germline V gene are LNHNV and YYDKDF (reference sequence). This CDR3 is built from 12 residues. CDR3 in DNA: TGTGCCACCAGCTGGGGGGAGAAGCCCCAGCATTTT. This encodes CATSWGEKPQHF.

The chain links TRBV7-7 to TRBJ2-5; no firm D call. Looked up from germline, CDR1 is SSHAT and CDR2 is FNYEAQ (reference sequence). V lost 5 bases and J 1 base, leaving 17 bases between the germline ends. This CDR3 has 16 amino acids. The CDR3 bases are TGTGCCAGCAGCCTGCGGCCTACATCGGGCCAAGAGACCCAGTACTTC. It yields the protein CASSLRPTSGQETQYF.

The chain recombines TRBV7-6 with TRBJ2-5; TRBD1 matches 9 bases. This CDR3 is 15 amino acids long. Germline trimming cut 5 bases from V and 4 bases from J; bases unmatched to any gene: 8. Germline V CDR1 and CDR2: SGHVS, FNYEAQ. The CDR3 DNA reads TGTGCCAGCAGCCGGGACAGGGTATTAGTAGAGACCCAGTACTTC. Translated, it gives CASSRDRVLVETQYF.

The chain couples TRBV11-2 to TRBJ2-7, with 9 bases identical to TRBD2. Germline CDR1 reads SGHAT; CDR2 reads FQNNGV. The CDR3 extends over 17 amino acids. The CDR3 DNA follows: TGTGCAATCACCCACCCCGTCGTGGCTAGCGGGACCTACGAGCAGTACTTC. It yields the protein CAITHPVVASGTYEQYF.

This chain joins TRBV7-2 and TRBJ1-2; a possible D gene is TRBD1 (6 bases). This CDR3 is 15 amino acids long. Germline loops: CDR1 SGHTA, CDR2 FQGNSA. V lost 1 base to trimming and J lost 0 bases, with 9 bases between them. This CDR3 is CASSLGGGANYGYTF. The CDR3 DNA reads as TGTGCCAGCAGCTTAGGAGGGGGAGCTAACTATGGCTACACCTTC.

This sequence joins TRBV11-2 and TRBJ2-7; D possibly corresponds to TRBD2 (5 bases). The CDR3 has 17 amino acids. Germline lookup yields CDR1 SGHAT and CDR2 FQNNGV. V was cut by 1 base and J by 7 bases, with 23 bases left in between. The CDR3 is CASSLVAASLDPREQYF. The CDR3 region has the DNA TGTGCCAGCAGCTTAGTCGCAGCTAGCCTCGACCCTAGGGAGCAGTACTTC.

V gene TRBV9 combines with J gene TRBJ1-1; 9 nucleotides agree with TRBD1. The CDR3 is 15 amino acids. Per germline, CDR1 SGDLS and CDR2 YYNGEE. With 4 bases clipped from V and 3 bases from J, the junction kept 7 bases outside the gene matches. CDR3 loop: CASSLTGGWDTEAFF. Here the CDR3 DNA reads TGTGCCAGCAGCCTCACAGGGGGCTGGGACACTGAAGCTTTCTTT.

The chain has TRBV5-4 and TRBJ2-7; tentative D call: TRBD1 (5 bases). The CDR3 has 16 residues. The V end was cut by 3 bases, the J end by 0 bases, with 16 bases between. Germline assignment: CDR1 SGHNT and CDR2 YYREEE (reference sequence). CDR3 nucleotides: TGTGCCAGCAGCTCCCCGGTGGGCAGGGCCTCCTACGAGCAGTACTTC. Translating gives CASSSPVGRASYEQYF.

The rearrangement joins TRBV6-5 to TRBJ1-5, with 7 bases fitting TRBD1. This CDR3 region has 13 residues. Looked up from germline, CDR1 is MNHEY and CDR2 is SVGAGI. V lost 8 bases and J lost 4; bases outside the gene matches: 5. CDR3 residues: CASFRDRNQPQHF. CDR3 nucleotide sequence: TGTGCCAGCTTCCGGGACAGAAATCAGCCCCAGCATTTT.

In DNA form, the CDR3 reads TGTGCCAGTAGACTCTCGGGAGCAGATGGCTACACCTTC. Its translation: CASRLSGADGYTF. The chain is built from TRBV19 and TRBJ1-2; D uncertain. This CDR3 region has 13 residues. V was pared by 6 bases and J by 6 bases, with 14 bases between. Germline V gene lookup returns CDR1 LNHDA and CDR2 SQIVND (reference sequence).

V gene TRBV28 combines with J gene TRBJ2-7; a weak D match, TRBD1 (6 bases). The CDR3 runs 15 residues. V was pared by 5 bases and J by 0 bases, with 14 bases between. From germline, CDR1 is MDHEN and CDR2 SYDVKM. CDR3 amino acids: CASSAPGTSSYEQYF. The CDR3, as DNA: TGTGCCAGCAGTGCCCCCGGGACAAGCTCCTACGAGCAGTACTTC. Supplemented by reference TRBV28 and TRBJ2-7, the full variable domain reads DVKVTQSSRYLVKRTGEKVFLECVQDMDHENMFWYRQDPGLGLRLIYFSYDVKMKEKGDIPEGYSVSREKKERFSLILESASTNQTSMYLCASSAPGTSSYEQYFGPGTRLTVT.

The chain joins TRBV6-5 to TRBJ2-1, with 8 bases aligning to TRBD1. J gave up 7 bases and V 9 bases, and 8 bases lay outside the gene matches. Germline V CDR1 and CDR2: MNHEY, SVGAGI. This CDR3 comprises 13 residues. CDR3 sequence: CASTGHRGNEQFF. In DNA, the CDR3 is TGTGCCAGTACCGGGCACAGGGGGAATGAGCAGTTCTTC.

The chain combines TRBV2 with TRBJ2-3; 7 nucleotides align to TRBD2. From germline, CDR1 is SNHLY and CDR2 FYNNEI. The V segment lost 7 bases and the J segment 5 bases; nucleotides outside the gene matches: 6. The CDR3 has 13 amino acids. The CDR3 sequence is CASTRERGDTQYF. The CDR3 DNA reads TGTGCCAGCACGCGGGAGCGCGGAGATACGCAGTATTTT.

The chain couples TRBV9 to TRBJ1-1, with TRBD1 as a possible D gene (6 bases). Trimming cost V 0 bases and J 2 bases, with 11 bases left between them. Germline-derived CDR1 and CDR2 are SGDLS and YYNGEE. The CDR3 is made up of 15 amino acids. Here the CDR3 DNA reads TGTGCCAGCAGCGTAGGAGGGGGGGTCAACACTGAAGCTTTCTTT. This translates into CASSVGGGVNTEAFF.

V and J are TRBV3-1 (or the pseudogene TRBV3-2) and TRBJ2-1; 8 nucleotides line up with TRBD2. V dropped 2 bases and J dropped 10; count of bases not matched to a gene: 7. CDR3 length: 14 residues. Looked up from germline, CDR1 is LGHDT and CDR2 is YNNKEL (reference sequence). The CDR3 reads CASSQFGRGSEQFF. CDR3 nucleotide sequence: TGTGCCAGCAGCCAATTCGGGAGGGGATCCGAGCAGTTCTTC.

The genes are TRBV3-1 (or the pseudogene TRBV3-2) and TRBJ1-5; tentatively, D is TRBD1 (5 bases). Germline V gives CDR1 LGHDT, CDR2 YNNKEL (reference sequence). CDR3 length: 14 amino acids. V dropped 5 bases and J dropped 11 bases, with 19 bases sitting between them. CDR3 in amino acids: CASSTGQQSRAQHF. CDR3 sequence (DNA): TGTGCCAGCAGCACCGGACAACAGAGTCGAGCCCAGCATTTT.